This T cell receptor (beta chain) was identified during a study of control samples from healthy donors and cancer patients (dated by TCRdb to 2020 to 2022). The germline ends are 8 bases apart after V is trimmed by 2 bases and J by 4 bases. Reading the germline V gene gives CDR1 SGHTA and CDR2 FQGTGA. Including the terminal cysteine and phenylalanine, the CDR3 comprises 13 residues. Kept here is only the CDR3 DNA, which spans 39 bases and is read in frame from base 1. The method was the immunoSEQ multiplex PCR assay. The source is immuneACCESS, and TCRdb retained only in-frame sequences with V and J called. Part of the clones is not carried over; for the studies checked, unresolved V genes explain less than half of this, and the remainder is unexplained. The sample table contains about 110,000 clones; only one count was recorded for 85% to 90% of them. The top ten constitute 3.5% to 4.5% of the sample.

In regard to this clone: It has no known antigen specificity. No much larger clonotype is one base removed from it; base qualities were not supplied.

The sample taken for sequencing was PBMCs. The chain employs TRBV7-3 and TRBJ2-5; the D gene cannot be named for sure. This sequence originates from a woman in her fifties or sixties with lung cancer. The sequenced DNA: TGTGCCAGCAGCTTATCCGTAGCAGAGACCCAGTACTTC. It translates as CASSLSVAETQYF.